One TCR beta chain is described in this entry. The source of the sample is a study of cytomegalovirus exposure and HLA in healthy donors. The primer mix had 60 Vbeta and 13 Jbeta primers. TCRdb's table, derived via immunoSEQ multiplex PCR, lists solely in-frame clones and lacks some. In the table there are around 200,000 clones, about 89% of which are singletons. The V end was cut by 3 bases, the J end by 3 bases, with 3 bases between. The CDR3 extends over 12 amino acids. Looked up from germline, CDR1 is MGHRA and CDR2 is YSYEKL. The TCR sequence derives from a woman between 18 and 30 years old in good health and CMV-seronegative. The sequencing sample was made of PBMCs. The rearrangement links TRBV4-1 to TRBJ2-4; D is unclear. The CDR3 DNA reads TGCGCCAGCAGCCATCTCAAAAACATTCAGTACTTC. Translated, it gives CASSHLKNIQYF.